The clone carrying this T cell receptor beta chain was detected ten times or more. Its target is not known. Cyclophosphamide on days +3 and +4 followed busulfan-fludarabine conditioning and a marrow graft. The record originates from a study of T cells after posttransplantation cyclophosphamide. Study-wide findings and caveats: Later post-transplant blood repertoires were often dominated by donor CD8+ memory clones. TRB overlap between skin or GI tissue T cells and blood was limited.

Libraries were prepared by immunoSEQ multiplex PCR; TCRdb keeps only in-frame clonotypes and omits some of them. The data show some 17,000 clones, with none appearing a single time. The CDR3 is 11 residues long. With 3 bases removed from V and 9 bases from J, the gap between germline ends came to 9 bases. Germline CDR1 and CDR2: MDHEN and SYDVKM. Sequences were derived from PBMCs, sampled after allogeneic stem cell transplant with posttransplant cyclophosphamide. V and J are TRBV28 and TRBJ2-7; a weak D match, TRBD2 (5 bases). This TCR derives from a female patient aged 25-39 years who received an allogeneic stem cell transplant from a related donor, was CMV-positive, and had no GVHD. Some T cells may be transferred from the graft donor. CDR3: CASSFSGRQYF. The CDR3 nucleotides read TGTGCCAGCAGTTTCAGCGGTAGGCAGTACTTC.